The 7 T cell receptor beta chains reported below all come from one sample, sequenced in a study of cytomegalovirus exposure and HLA in healthy donors. PCR employed 60 Vbeta and 13 Jbeta primers. The protocol was immunoSEQ multiplex PCR, while the TCRdb copy is restricted to in-frame clones and leaves out a portion. The sample holds 180,000 or so clones, roughly 80% seen once. What was sequenced was PBMCs. These receptors all come from a female donor in good health and CMV-seronegative.

This clone was observed a handful of times. This rearrangement joins TRBV11-2 to TRBJ1-2; D is uncertain. V shed 0 bases and J shed 5 bases, with 19 bases lying between them. CDR3 size: 17 residues. Germline V gene data show CDR1 as SGHAT and CDR2 as FQNNGV. The CDR3 sequence is CASSLDTATGENYGYTF. The CDR3 DNA sequence: TGTGCCAGCAGCTTAGATACGGCAACCGGGGAGAATTATGGCTACACCTTC.

The chain combines TRBV9 with TRBJ2-5; 7 bases match TRBD2. The J call may be wrong; the DNA end is better matched by TRBJ2-7. Germline V gene lookup returns CDR1 SGDLS and CDR2 YYNGEE. This CDR3 comprises 14 residues. CDR3 coding DNA: TGTGCCAGCAGCGTAGTGGGCGGGAGCGACGAGCAGTACTTC. Translated, it gives CASSVVGGSDEQYF.

This CDR3 reads CASSSTGDNQPQHF. CDR3 DNA sequence: TGTGCCAGCAGCTCCACAGGGGACAATCAGCCCCAGCATTTT. The V gene is TRBV5-6, the J gene TRBJ1-5, with 7 bases that match TRBD1. The CDR3 runs 14 residues. Trimming cost V 3 bases and J 3 bases; bases outside gene matches: 3. Germline CDR1 and CDR2: SGHDT and YYEEEE.

The rearrangement links TRBV19 to TRBJ1-5; D not resolved. The V end was cut by 10 bases, the J end by 7 bases, with 17 bases between. CDR1 is LNHDA, CDR2 SQIVND, per germline (reference sequence). CDR3 length equals 13 residues. The CDR3 loop is CATGLKGGQPQHF. Written as DNA, the CDR3 is TGTGCCACCGGCCTGAAGGGAGGGCAGCCCCAGCATTTT.

This chain connects TRBV19 to TRBJ1-2; D ambiguous. V was shortened by 3 bases and J by 0 bases, with 11 bases between the two germline ends. Germline V gives CDR1 LNHDA, CDR2 SQIVND (reference sequence). The CDR3 is 15 amino acids. The CDR3 DNA follows: TGTGCCAGTAGTATCGGTACAGCAACTAACTATGGCTACACCTTC. Residues: CASSIGTATNYGYTF.

This clone appeared a single time. The chain uses TRBV5-8 and TRBJ2-3; weak D call: TRBD1 (6 bases). The germline V and J ends were trimmed by 6 bases and 3 bases, with 11 bases remaining between them. This CDR3 has 13 residues. Looked up from germline, CDR1 is SGHTS and CDR2 is YDEGEE. CDR3 bases: TGTGCCAGCAACCTACAGGGAACAGATACGCAGTATTTT. Translation gives CASNLQGTDTQYF.

V is TRBV28 and J is TRBJ1-4; a possible D gene is TRBD1 (5 bases). Germline CDR1 MDHEN, CDR2 SYDVKM. V lost 4 bases, J lost 8 bases, and 20 bases lay in between. This CDR3 has 16 residues. The CDR3 here is CASSWGVYRLEEKLFF. The CDR3 coding sequence is TGTGCCAGCAGTTGGGGGGTCTACCGCCTAGAGGAAAAACTGTTTTTT.